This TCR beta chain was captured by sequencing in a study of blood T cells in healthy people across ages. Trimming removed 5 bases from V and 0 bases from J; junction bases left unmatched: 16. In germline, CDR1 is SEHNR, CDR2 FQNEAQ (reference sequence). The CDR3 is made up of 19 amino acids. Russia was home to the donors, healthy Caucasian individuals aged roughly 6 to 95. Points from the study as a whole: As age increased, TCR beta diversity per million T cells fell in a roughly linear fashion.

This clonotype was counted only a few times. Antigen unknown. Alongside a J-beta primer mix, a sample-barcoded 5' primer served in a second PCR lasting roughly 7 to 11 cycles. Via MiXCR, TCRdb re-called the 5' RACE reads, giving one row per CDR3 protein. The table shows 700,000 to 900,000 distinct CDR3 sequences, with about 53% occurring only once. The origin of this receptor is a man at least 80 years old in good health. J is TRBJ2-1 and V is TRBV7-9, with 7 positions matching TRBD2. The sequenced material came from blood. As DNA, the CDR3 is TGTGCCAGCAGCCCTCAACCTAGCGGTTATGTCATCTCCTACAATGAGCAGTTCTTC. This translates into CASSPQPSGYVISYNEQFF.